This T cell receptor (beta chain) was identified during a study of blood T cell repertoires in COVID-19. At the level of the study: PBMCs, B-cell-depleted T cells, or T cells were the source of the cDNA or gDNA that made up the material.

Germline lookup yields CDR1 SGHDT and CDR2 YYEEEE. CDR3 length: 14 residues. After removal of 4 bases from V and 4 bases from J, the junction contained 2 bases not matched to a gene. This clone is a singleton in its sample. Additional DNA sequences in this sample encode the identical CDR3. Participants were aged about 18 to 89 years from about two dozen US areas. Original processing methods: Using reference gene primer amplification, nucleated cell counts were estimated. TCRdb keeps only in-frame clones here, not all; method: immunoSEQ multiplex PCR. D and trimming come from the DNA, and the V and J calls and clone size come from that table. The top ten clones hold less than 0.75% of a sample with more than 400,000 clones, 90% of them seen once.

The chain is built from TRBV5-6 and TRBJ2-2, with 9 positions matching TRBD1. The origin of this receptor is a man aged 18 to 35 who had recovered from COVID-19. Sequenced: PBMCs or T cells enriched from blood (not recorded which). This CDR3 is CASSLTGGTGELFF. The CDR3 nucleotides are TGTGCCAGCAGCCTGACAGGGGGCACCGGGGAGCTGTTTTTT.